These 30 T cell receptor beta chains originate from one sample sequenced in a study of response to subunit inactivated influenza vaccine. TCRdb reprocessed the RT-PCR reads with MiXCR, giving one entry per CDR3 protein. In the table there are fewer than 600,000 distinct CDR3 sequences, more than 7% of which are singletons. The material sequenced was PBMCs from blood, taken about 24 months after vaccination. Source of these receptors: a man aged 45 to 70 who received an inactivated influenza vaccine.

This clonotype turned up a few times. This chain links TRBV4-1 with TRBJ2-7; TRBD2 agrees at 7 bases. Looked up from germline, CDR1 is MGHRA and CDR2 is YSYEKL. The CDR3 has 16 amino acids. V lost 4 bases and J lost 4; bases outside the gene matches: 13. Here the CDR3 reads CASSPLFMGGSYEQYF. The CDR3 nucleotides are TGCGCCAGCAGCCCGCTCTTCATGGGGGGGAGTTACGAGCAGTACTTC.

This clonotype was observed a few times. This rearrangement joins TRBV2 to TRBJ1-1; 9 bases match TRBD1. With V trimmed by 6 bases and J by 6 bases, 14 bases remained unmatched. Germline V gene sequence: CDR1 SNHLY, CDR2 FYNNEI. This CDR3 has 16 residues. In nucleotides, the CDR3 is TGTGCCAGCAGCGGGATGCCGGGACAGGGTTTACCTGAAGCTTTCTTT. Translating it yields CASSGMPGQGLPEAFF.

The sample holds a few counts of this clonotype. The chain recombines TRBV2 with TRBJ2-1, with no clear D. The CDR3 runs 11 residues. Looked up from germline, CDR1 is SNHLY and CDR2 is FYNNEI. The germline V and J ends were trimmed by 2 bases and 8 bases, with 4 bases remaining between them. The CDR3 DNA sequence: TGTGCCAGCAGTGAATGGGATGAGCAGTTCTTC. Protein product: CASSEWDEQFF.

Ten or more counts support this clonotype. The chain combines TRBV5-1 with TRBJ1-1; D is ambiguous. The V end was cut by 0 bases, the J end by 2 bases, with 14 bases between. Looked up from germline, CDR1 is SGHRS and CDR2 is YFSETQ. The CDR3 is made up of 16 amino acids. CDR3 protein: CASSLGGRVYNTEAFF. The CDR3 coding sequence is TGCGCCAGCAGCTTGGGTGGGAGGGTTTACAACACTGAAGCTTTCTTT.

In its sample, this clonotype was seen many times. The V and J genes are TRBV20-1 and TRBJ2-1; possibly TRBD1 for D (6 bases). Germline values: CDR1 DFQATT, CDR2 SNEGSKA (reference sequence). V was clipped by 4 bases and J by 2 bases, with 9 bases between them. CDR3 length equals 13 residues. The CDR3 DNA reads as TGCAGTGCTATCGGGACACCCTACAATGAGCAGTTCTTC. It codes for CSAIGTPYNEQFF.

This clonotype was counted at least ten times. The V and J genes are TRBV5-1 and TRBJ2-1, with 7 bases lining up with TRBD1. This CDR3 has 14 amino acids. J lost 3 bases, V lost 4 bases, and 4 bases had no gene match. Per the germline V gene, CDR1 is SGHRS and CDR2 is YFSETQ. CDR3 sequence (DNA): TGCGCCAGCAGCCAGGGGGACAGCTACAATGAGCAGTTCTTC. Protein: CASSQGDSYNEQFF. The full variable domain, completed using reference TRBV5-1 and TRBJ2-1, is KAGVTQTPRYLIKTRGQQVTLSCSPISGHRSVSWYQQTPGQGLQFLFEYFSETQRNKGNFPGRFSGRQFSNSRSEMNVSTLELGDSALYLCASSQGDSYNEQFFGPGTRLTVL.

The rearrangement uses TRBV20-1 and TRBJ2-1; perhaps TRBD1 as D (6 bases). This CDR3 contains 15 residues. Germline V lookup: CDR1 DFQATT, CDR2 SNEGSKA (reference sequence). Trimming took off 3 bases at V and 3 bases at J, with 15 bases between the two ends. The CDR3 is CSASGRTEVYNEQFF. CDR3 nucleotides: TGCAGTGCTAGCGGCAGGACAGAAGTCTACAATGAGCAGTTCTTC.

The rearrangement links TRBV20-1 to TRBJ2-1; D gene unclear. The V end lost 0 bases, the J end lost 9 bases, and 21 bases lay between the germline ends. Per the germline V gene, CDR1 is DFQATT and CDR2 is SNEGSKA (reference sequence). This CDR3 spans 16 amino acids. CDR3 loop: CSARDINMGNRGEQFF. Here the CDR3 DNA reads TGCAGTGCTAGAGATATAAATATGGGAAACCGAGGTGAGCAGTTCTTC.

The V gene is TRBV18, the J gene TRBJ2-3, with 14 bases aligning to TRBD2. The germline V gene has CDR1 KGHSH and CDR2 LQKENI. J gave up 4 bases and V 3 bases, and 12 bases lay outside the gene matches. The CDR3 extends over 19 amino acids. In DNA, the CDR3 is TGTGCCAGCTCACCTAACGGACTAGCGGGGGGAATACGCCCAGATACGCAGTATTTT. As protein: CASSPNGLAGGIRPDTQYF.

This clonotype has more than one count but fewer than ten. This sequence joins TRBV4-2 and TRBJ2-7; D is possibly TRBD2 (7 bases). CDR3 length equals 18 residues. V was shortened by 0 bases and J by 1 base, with 19 bases between the two germline ends. Germline-derived CDR1 and CDR2 are LGHNA and YNFKEQ. The CDR3 loop reads CASSQERLRGGRSYEQYF. The DNA of the CDR3 is TGTGCCAGCAGCCAAGAACGGTTGAGGGGGGGTAGGTCCTACGAGCAGTACTTC.

V gene TRBV15 combines with J gene TRBJ2-1, with D unclear. Between the trimmed V and J ends, which lost 0 bases and 10 bases, there was a span of 10 bases. This CDR3 is built from 13 residues. The germline V gene encodes CDR1 LNHNV and CDR2 YYDKDF (reference sequence). CDR3 sequence (DNA): TGTGCCACCAGCAGAGATAACGGCCTCGAGCAGTTCTTC. It codes for CATSRDNGLEQFF.

This clonotype was counted ten times or more. The chain employs TRBV5-1 and TRBJ2-2, with 8 bases that match TRBD1. In germline, CDR1 is SGHRS, CDR2 YFSETQ. The junction had 0 bases not matched to a gene; V was cut back by 5 bases and J by 3 bases. The CDR3 extends over 13 amino acids. This CDR3 reads CASRDRDTGELFF. In nucleotides, the CDR3 is TGCGCCAGCAGGGACAGGGACACCGGGGAGCTGTTTTTT. Complete variable domain (other parts from reference TRBV5-1 and TRBJ2-2): KAGVTQTPRYLIKTRGQQVTLSCSPISGHRSVSWYQQTPGQGLQFLFEYFSETQRNKGNFPGRFSGRQFSNSRSEMNVSTLELGDSALYLCASRDRDTGELFFGEGSRLTVL.

This clonotype was seen only a few times. The V gene is TRBV3-1, the J gene TRBJ1-4; the match to TRBD1 covers 12 bases. The germline V gene has CDR1 LGHDT and CDR2 YNNKEL (reference sequence). This CDR3 contains 16 residues. V was pared by 5 bases and J by 7 bases, with 8 bases of the junction left unmatched. The CDR3 here is CASSSGTGGSIEKLFF. The CDR3 nucleotides are TGTGCCAGCAGCTCCGGGACAGGGGGCTCGATTGAAAAACTGTTTTTT.

Ten or more counts support this clonotype. V is TRBV11-2 and J is TRBJ2-2; possible D gene TRBD1, 6 bases. V lost 7 bases and J lost 2, with 14 bases in between. The germline gives CDR1 SGHAT, CDR2 FQNNGV. This CDR3 spans 15 amino acids. CDR3 bases: TGTGCCAGCACCGGTGTGGGGGCCAACACCGGGGAGCTGTTTTTT. This sequence encodes CASTGVGANTGELFF.

This clonotype was counted a few times. This chain links TRBV7-3 with TRBJ2-2, with TRBD2 matching 9 bases. Germline V CDR1 and CDR2: SGHTA, FQGTGA. The CDR3 is 17 amino acids. The V segment lost 2 bases and the J segment 0 bases; nucleotides outside the gene matches: 4. CDR3 protein: CASSLASGTANTGELFF. The CDR3 nucleotides read TGTGCCAGCAGCTTAGCTAGCGGGACCGCGAACACCGGGGAGCTGTTTTTT.

This clonotype has just a few counts. CDR3 DNA: TGTGCCAGCAGCCCGGGGGGGCAGGCCCTCTATGGCTACACCTTC. It encodes CASSPGGQALYGYTF. The chain employs TRBV11-2 and TRBJ1-2; maybe TRBD1 (6 bases). This CDR3 has 15 residues. The V gene lost 5 bases and the J gene lost 4 bases, with 17 bases spanning the gap. CDR1 and CDR2 from the germline V gene are SGHAT and FQNNGV.

This clonotype has a count of ten or more. The chain employs TRBV12-3 or TRBV12-4 and TRBJ1-6; no clear D. CDR3 size: 15 residues. Trimming took off 5 bases at V and 9 bases at J, with 17 bases between the two ends. The CDR3 loop is CASSTGSFGLSPLHF. DNA for the CDR3: TGTGCCAGCAGTACCGGGTCTTTTGGGCTTTCACCCCTCCACTTT.

The chain carries TRBV20-1 and TRBJ1-1; the D gene is possibly TRBD1 (5 bases). CDR3 size: 14 residues. Germline-derived CDR1 and CDR2 are DFQATT and SNEGSKA (reference sequence). The ends were cut back, 5 bases at V and 0 bases at J, with 13 bases in the middle. CDR3 sequence: CSARAGNMNTEAFF. Written as DNA, the CDR3 is TGCAGTGCTCGGGCAGGGAATATGAACACTGAAGCTTTCTTT.

A note on this clonotype: A read error may be the cause here, since a much bigger clone is one base away. V usage is TRBV7-2 and J usage is TRBJ2-2, with 8 bases aligning to TRBD2. CDR1 is SGHTA and CDR2 is FQGNSA in the germline V gene. This CDR3 region has 14 residues. The CDR3 DNA reads TGTGCCAGCAGCCGACTAGCGATGACCGCGGAGCTGTTTTTT. This codes for CASSRLAMTAELFF. Drawing the rest from reference TRBV7-2 and TRBJ2-2, the complete variable domain is GAGVSQSPSNKVTEKGKDVELRCDPISGHTALYWYRQSLGQGLEFLIYFQGNSAPDKSGLPSDRFSAERTGGSVSTLTIQRTQQEDSAVYLCASSRLAMTAELFFGEGSRLTVL.

The sample holds a few counts of this clonotype. V usage is TRBV29-1 and J usage is TRBJ2-7, with a possible D match to TRBD2 (6 bases). Germline V gene sequence: CDR1 SQVTM, CDR2 ANQGSEA. The CDR3 sequence is 13 residues long. Trimming pared 4 bases from V and 3 bases from J, leaving 13 bases between. The DNA of the CDR3 is TGCAGCGTTGCCGCGGGGATGGGCTACGAGCAGTACTTC. Its protein is CSVAAGMGYEQYF.

The chain uses TRBV4-2 and TRBJ2-7; 10 positions match TRBD2. The V gene end was trimmed by 0 bases and the J gene end by 2 bases; junction bases not matched to a gene: 4. Germline V gene lookup returns CDR1 LGHNA and CDR2 YNFKEQ. The CDR3 is made up of 16 amino acids. The chain's CDR3 is CASSQDSGGTAYEQYF. CDR3 DNA sequence: TGTGCCAGCAGCCAAGATAGCGGGGGGACAGCCTACGAGCAGTACTTC.

A remark on this clonotype: A clone one base away is much larger, so this may be a read error. This chain uses TRBV7-9 with TRBJ1-2; D is possibly TRBD1 (5 bases). This CDR3 region has 15 residues. Germline CDR1 SEHNR, CDR2 FQNEAQ (reference sequence). Trimming cost V 4 bases and J 5 bases, with 17 bases left between them. The CDR3 DNA reads as TGTGCCAGCAGCTCCCGCCGGTTAGGGGCGTATGGCTACACCTTC. Amino acid sequence: CASSSRRLGAYGYTF.

This clonotype was seen a handful of times. V and J are TRBV5-5 and TRBJ2-7; the D is unclear. This CDR3 spans 16 amino acids. Trimming removed 1 base from V and 2 bases from J, with 16 bases in between. Germline V gives CDR1 SGHKS, CDR2 YYEKEE (reference sequence). In DNA, the CDR3 is TGTGCCAGCAGCTTGAGCACGAGTCGGCCCCCCTACGAGCAGTACTTC. Its protein is CASSLSTSRPPYEQYF.

Comment on this clonotype: The DNA is omitted, as the CDR3 cannot be located on it reliably, and the CDR3 follows TCRdb's listing. V gene TRBV7-9 combines with J gene TRBJ1-4; TRBD1, the table's D call, was not compared with the DNA. The CDR3 is 15 amino acids in total, end residues counted. Germline V CDR1 and CDR2: SEHNR, FQNEAQ (reference sequence). Here the CDR3 reads CASSLGTGEEKTVFF.

The chain has TRBV10-2 and TRBJ2-3, with a weak D call TRBD1 (5 bases). Germline CDR1 reads WSHSY; CDR2 reads SAAADI. This CDR3 spans 15 amino acids. Trimming shortened V by 3 bases and J by 4 bases, and 14 bases separated the two germline ends. CDR3 amino acids: CASSERQGVADTQYF. The CDR3 DNA reads as TGCGCCAGCAGTGAACGTCAAGGGGTGGCAGATACGCAGTATTTT.

This clonotype has more than one count but fewer than ten. J is TRBJ1-3 and V is TRBV4-1; no definite D call. V was clipped by 3 bases and J by 0 bases, with 9 bases between them. This CDR3 has 15 amino acids. Germline CDR1 MGHRA, CDR2 YSYEKL. The CDR3 bases are TGCGCCAGCAGCCAGACCTTTCCCTCTGGAAACACCATATATTTT. Its translation: CASSQTFPSGNTIYF.

This clonotype was counted only a few times. V and J are TRBV20-1 and TRBJ2-3, with 10 positions matching TRBD2. J lost 3 bases, V lost 0 bases, and 6 bases had no gene match. This CDR3 region has 16 residues. CDR1 is DFQATT, CDR2 SNEGSKA, per germline (reference sequence). This CDR3 is CSARDPLAGKTDTQYF. In DNA form, the CDR3 reads TGCAGTGCTAGAGACCCACTAGCGGGGAAGACAGATACGCAGTATTTT.

This clonotype was counted only a few times. This chain links TRBV11-3 with TRBJ2-1; no clear D gene. The germline V gene encodes CDR1 SGHNT and CDR2 YENEEA. The CDR3 is 15 residues long. Trimming left V 1 base short and J 0 bases short, with 7 bases between. The CDR3 DNA follows: TGTGCCAGCAGCTTAGGCCAGGTCTCCTACAATGAGCAGTTCTTC. Translating it yields CASSLGQVSYNEQFF. The whole variable domain, filled in from reference TRBV11-3 and TRBJ2-1, reads EAGVVQSPRYKIIEKKQPVAFWCNPISGHNTLYWYLQNLGQGPELLIRYENEEAVDDSQLPKDRFSAERLKGVDSTLKIQPAELGDSAVYLCASSLGQVSYNEQFFGPGTRLTVL.

The sample holds many counts of this clonotype. The gene calls are TRBV5-1 and TRBJ1-1; weak D call: TRBD1 (5 bases). Germline V gene sequence: CDR1 SGHRS, CDR2 YFSETQ. V lost 0 bases to trimming and J lost 4 bases, with 10 bases between them. The length of the CDR3 is 14 residues. Written as DNA, the CDR3 is TGCGCCAGCAGCTTGGCCGGACAAGGCACTGAAGCTTTCTTT. It specifies CASSLAGQGTEAFF.

This clonotype was counted only a few times. V usage is TRBV6-6 and J usage is TRBJ2-4, with D possibly matching TRBD1 (5 bases). Germline CDR1 reads MNHNY; CDR2 reads SVGAGI (reference sequence). The CDR3 runs to 13 residues. Deletions cut 5 bases from V and 5 bases from J, with 10 bases between. CDR3 coding DNA: TGTGCCAGCAGTCCAGGGTATGAAAACATTCAGTACTTC. Encoded protein: CASSPGYENIQYF.